Sequencing of this T cell receptor beta chain was carried out in a study of CD8 T cells in ankylosing spondylitis. Study-wide results and caveats: A subset of motif variants has previously been described in the synovial fluid and blood of reactive arthritis.

This clonotype has a count of ten or more. As yet, its antigen is unknown. Via MiXCR, TCRdb re-called the 5' RACE reads, giving one row per CDR3 protein. Among about 240,000 distinct CDR3 sequences listed, around 10% were seen once. V was trimmed by 5 bases and J by 3 bases, leaving 16 bases between them. The CDR3 contains 15 residues. Germline V lookup: CDR1 SEHNR, CDR2 FQNEAQ (reference sequence). This receptor was identified in a male donor with ankylosing spondylitis or in good health (not recorded which). Sample: blood, either unsorted or a sorted T cell fraction (not recorded which). This chain links TRBV7-9 with TRBJ1-1, with D possibly being TRBD1 (5 bases). The CDR3 is CASSPGRARDTEAFF. The CDR3, as DNA: TGTGCCAGCAGCCCGGGACGGGCTCGGGACACTGAAGCTTTCTTT.